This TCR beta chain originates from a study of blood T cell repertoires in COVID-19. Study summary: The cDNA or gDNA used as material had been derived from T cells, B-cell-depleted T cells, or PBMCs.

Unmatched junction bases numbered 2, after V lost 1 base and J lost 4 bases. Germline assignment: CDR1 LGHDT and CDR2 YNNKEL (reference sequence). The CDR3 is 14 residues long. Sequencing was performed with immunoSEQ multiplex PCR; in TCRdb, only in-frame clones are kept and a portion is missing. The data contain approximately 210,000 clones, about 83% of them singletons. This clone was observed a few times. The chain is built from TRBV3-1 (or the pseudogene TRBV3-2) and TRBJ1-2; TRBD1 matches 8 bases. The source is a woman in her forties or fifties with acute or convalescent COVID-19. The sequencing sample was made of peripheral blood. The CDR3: CASSQGTGIYGYTF. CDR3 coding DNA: TGTGCCAGCAGCCAAGGGACAGGGATCTATGGCTACACCTTC.